One sample yielded the 23 T cell receptor beta chains listed below, sequenced in a study of cytomegalovirus exposure and HLA in healthy donors. This PCR relied on a set of 60 Vbeta primers and 13 Jbeta primers. The assay was immunoSEQ multiplex PCR, and TCRdb's table has in-frame clones only and misses some. The repertoire has under 250,000 clones, roughly 80% of them found once; the top ten carry 4.5% to 7%. The sequencing input was PBMCs. Source of these receptors: a middle-aged man in good health and CMV-seropositive.

The V call is TRBV5-1, the J call TRBJ2-1; 8 nucleotides agree with TRBD1. The CDR3 covers 13 residues. The V gene's germline CDR1 is SGHRS and CDR2 YFSETQ. J lost 4 bases, V lost 7 bases, and 4 bases had no gene match. In DNA, the CDR3 is TGCGCCAGCTCCGGGACAGGTTACAATGAGCAGTTCTTC. The encoded protein is CASSGTGYNEQFF.

The genes are TRBV6-5 and TRBJ2-1; 9 bases map to TRBD1. The germline CDR1 and CDR2 sequences are MNHEY and SVGAGI. This CDR3 region has 13 residues. Trimming cost V 5 bases and J 6 bases; bases outside gene matches: 2. As DNA, the CDR3 is TGTGCCAGCAGTCTGGACAGGGGCAATGAGCAGTTCTTC. It codes for CASSLDRGNEQFF.

In this sample, this clone turned up a few times. The rearrangement joins TRBV18 to TRBJ2-3; 8 bases line up with TRBD1. V dropped 4 bases and J dropped 2; count of bases not matched to a gene: 5. CDR1 is KGHSH and CDR2 is LQKENI in the germline V gene. The length of the CDR3 is 15 residues. CDR3 coding DNA: TGTGCCAGCTCACTCAGGACAGGGACCACAGATACGCAGTATTTT. Protein sequence: CASSLRTGTTDTQYF.

This clone was detected a few times. The rearrangement uses TRBV18 and TRBJ1-4; no definite D call. Trimming removed 2 bases from V and 4 bases from J, with 11 bases in between. CDR3 length equals 15 residues. Germline values: CDR1 KGHSH, CDR2 LQKENI. CDR3: CASSPTEQFNEKLFF. The CDR3 DNA reads TGTGCCAGCTCACCAACGGAGCAATTTAATGAAAAACTGTTTTTT.

The chain couples TRBV19 to TRBJ1-1; TRBD1 matches at 8 bases. J was trimmed by 1 base and V by 5 bases; bases with no gene match: 6. There are 15 residues in the CDR3. Per germline, CDR1 LNHDA and CDR2 SQIVND (reference sequence). Here the CDR3 reads CASSAAGTGNTEAFF. The DNA of the CDR3 is TGTGCCAGTAGTGCCGCCGGGACAGGGAACACTGAAGCTTTCTTT.

This rearrangement joins TRBV27 to TRBJ1-3; D might be TRBD1 (6 bases). V lost 3 bases and J lost 3, with 9 bases in between. Germline values: CDR1 MNHEY, CDR2 SMNVEV (reference sequence). This CDR3 comprises 14 residues. The CDR3 is CASSFQGSGNTIYF. The CDR3 coding sequence is TGTGCCAGCAGTTTTCAGGGGAGTGGAAACACCATATATTTT.

V usage is TRBV5-1 and J usage is TRBJ2-3; no firm D call. The CDR3 has 15 amino acids. The germline V gene encodes CDR1 SGHRS and CDR2 YFSETQ. Trimming took off 0 bases at V and 0 bases at J, with 8 bases between the two ends. The CDR3 protein is CASSLVSSSTDTQYF. CDR3 sequence (DNA): TGCGCCAGCAGCTTGGTTAGTTCTAGCACAGATACGCAGTATTTT.

The J gene is TRBJ1-1, the V gene TRBV6-1; D is unclear. Per germline, CDR1 MNHNS and CDR2 SASEGT. Trimming removed 6 bases from V and 4 bases from J, with 12 bases in between. The CDR3 covers 13 residues. The CDR3 region is CASSASRSTEAFF. In DNA, the CDR3 is TGTGCCAGCAGCGCCTCTCGGAGCACTGAAGCTTTCTTT.

V and J are TRBV6-1 and TRBJ2-1; D is undetermined. The ends were cut back, 7 bases at V and 4 bases at J, with 5 bases in the middle. This CDR3 region has 11 residues. Germline V gives CDR1 MNHNS, CDR2 SASEGT. For the CDR3, the DNA is TGTGCCAGCACCTCGTACAATGAGCAGTTCTTC. Its translation: CASTSYNEQFF.

This chain connects TRBV5-1 to TRBJ1-2; D unclear. Trimming cost V 0 bases and J 4 bases, with 10 bases left between them. The CDR3 runs 14 residues. From germline, CDR1 is SGHRS and CDR2 YFSETQ. CDR3 nucleotides: TGCGCCAGCAGCTTGGAAGCGGGGTCCTATGGCTACACCTTC. This translates into CASSLEAGSYGYTF.

V gene TRBV5-4 combines with J gene TRBJ2-1; 15 bases are shared with TRBD2. CDR1 SGHNT and CDR2 YYREEE come from the germline V gene (reference sequence). V was clipped by 5 bases and J by 0 bases; unmatched bases: 3. The CDR3 runs to 17 residues. Here the CDR3 reads CASRGTSGRISYNEQFF. In nucleotides, the CDR3 is TGTGCCAGCAGAGGGACTAGCGGGAGGATCTCCTACAATGAGCAGTTCTTC.

This clone was counted a single time. The chain joins TRBV5-1 to TRBJ2-3; TRBD1 agrees at 7 bases. The germline gives CDR1 SGHRS, CDR2 YFSETQ. This CDR3 spans 15 amino acids. The V gene end was trimmed by 5 bases and the J gene end by 0 bases; junction bases not matched to a gene: 6. The CDR3 spells CASRTGQTSTDTQYF. The CDR3 coding sequence is TGCGCCAGCAGAACGGGACAGACTAGCACAGATACGCAGTATTTT. The full variable domain, its missing parts supplied by reference TRBV5-1 and TRBJ2-3, is KAGVTQTPRYLIKTRGQQVTLSCSPISGHRSVSWYQQTPGQGLQFLFEYFSETQRNKGNFPGRFSGRQFSNSRSEMNVSTLELGDSALYLCASRTGQTSTDTQYFGPGTRLTVL.

The chain couples TRBV4-2 to TRBJ2-1; 10 nucleotides agree with TRBD2. Germline V gives CDR1 LGHNA, CDR2 YNFKEQ. The CDR3 is 16 amino acids. V shed 0 bases, J shed 5 bases, and the junction held 4 bases outside the gene matches. The CDR3: CASSQDPSGSHNEQFF. CDR3 bases: TGTGCCAGCAGCCAAGATCCTAGCGGGAGCCACAATGAGCAGTTCTTC.

This sequence joins TRBV6-5 and TRBJ2-2; unclear D gene. CDR3 length equals 15 residues. Trimming left V 6 bases short and J 0 bases short, with 11 bases between. Germline V gene data show CDR1 as MNHEY and CDR2 as SVGAGI. This CDR3 is CASSPSGANTGELFF. CDR3 nucleotides: TGTGCCAGCAGCCCCTCGGGTGCGAACACCGGGGAGCTGTTTTTT.

This rearrangement joins TRBV2 to TRBJ1-5; D is ambiguous. CDR3 size: 14 residues. Deletions cut 4 bases from V and 3 bases from J, with 10 bases between. Germline V gene data show CDR1 as SNHLY and CDR2 as FYNNEI. The CDR3 region has the DNA TGTGCCAGCAGTGCCACGGAGACCAATCAGCCCCAGCATTTT. As protein: CASSATETNQPQHF.

The V and J genes are TRBV19 and TRBJ1-1, with D hard to call. The length of the CDR3 is 15 residues. Germline V lookup: CDR1 LNHDA, CDR2 SQIVND (reference sequence). The V and J ends lost 10 bases and 5 bases respectively, with 23 bases between them. The CDR3 protein is CAKERGLKGGTEAFF. The CDR3 DNA sequence: TGTGCCAAAGAGCGGGGTCTGAAGGGCGGAACTGAAGCTTTCTTT.

This sequence joins TRBV2 and TRBJ1-5; unclear D gene. This CDR3 contains 13 residues. CDR1 and CDR2 from the germline V gene are SNHLY and FYNNEI. The V end was cut by 4 bases, the J end by 0 bases, with 4 bases between. The CDR3 sequence: CASSGDSNQPQHF. CDR3 nucleotides: TGTGCCAGCAGTGGAGATAGCAATCAGCCCCAGCATTTT.

The V and J genes are TRBV5-1 and TRBJ2-3; 14 nucleotides line up with TRBD2. Germline V gives CDR1 SGHRS, CDR2 YFSETQ. The V segment lost 3 bases and the J segment 5 bases; nucleotides outside the gene matches: 5. This CDR3 is built from 16 residues. CDR3 region: CASSSLTSGRGDTQYF. The CDR3 DNA reads as TGCGCCAGCAGCTCACTGACTAGCGGGAGGGGAGATACGCAGTATTTT.

This rearrangement joins TRBV2 to TRBJ2-7; TRBD1 aligns across 7 bases. Germline CDR1 SNHLY, CDR2 FYNNEI. The CDR3 consists of 13 residues. J lost 3 bases, V lost 8 bases, and 7 bases had no gene match. The DNA of the CDR3 is TGTGCCAGCTGGCGAGGGGGCGGCTACGAGCAGTACTTC. As protein: CASWRGGGYEQYF.

The rearrangement uses TRBV4-1 and TRBJ1-2; 7 nucleotides agree with TRBD1. The CDR3 runs to 14 residues. J lost 4 bases, V lost 1 base, and 3 bases had no gene match. Germline V lookup: CDR1 MGHRA, CDR2 YSYEKL. DNA of the CDR3: TGCGCCAGCAGCCAAGGGGGACAGATCTATGGCTACACCTTC. Its protein product is CASSQGGQIYGYTF.

The gene calls are TRBV9 and TRBJ1-1; the D is unclear. The V end lost 0 bases, the J end lost 6 bases, and 15 bases lay between the germline ends. CDR1 is SGDLS and CDR2 is YYNGEE in the germline V gene. CDR3 length: 15 residues. The CDR3 here is CASSVEGRGIPEAFF. In DNA, the CDR3 is TGTGCCAGCAGCGTAGAGGGCAGAGGGATCCCTGAAGCTTTCTTT.

The chain has TRBV6-1 and TRBJ2-1, with D hard to call. The CDR3 sequence is 14 residues long. CDR1 and CDR2 from the germline V gene are MNHNS and SASEGT. The ends were cut back, 6 bases at V and 2 bases at J, with 11 bases in the middle. The CDR3 here is CASRGGLTYNEQFF. In DNA, the CDR3 is TGTGCCAGCAGAGGCGGATTGACCTACAATGAGCAGTTCTTC.

The chain joins TRBV30 to TRBJ1-4; no clear D. V dropped 0 bases and J dropped 8 bases, with 22 bases sitting between them. The V gene's germline CDR1 is GTSNPN and CDR2 SVGIG (reference sequence). This CDR3 region has 17 residues. CDR3 loop: CAWSVRGLSEVREKLFF. The CDR3 DNA follows: TGTGCCTGGAGTGTACGAGGCTTATCAGAGGTTAGAGAAAAACTGTTTTTT. Using reference TRBV30 and TRBJ1-4 for the parts outside the CDR3, the full variable domain is SQTIHQWPATLVQPVGSPLSLECTVEGTSNPNLYWYRQAAGRGLQLLFYSVGIGQISSEVPQNLSASRPQDRQFILSSKKLLLSDSGFYLCAWSVRGLSEVREKLFFGSGTQLSVL.